One T cell receptor beta chain is described in this entry. The sample holds other DNA sequences that translate to the same CDR3. Produced via immunoSEQ multiplex PCR; TCRdb's table is partial and in-frame only. Of about 88,000 clones listed, roughly 82% were seen once; the top ten hold about 5.3%. Germline-derived CDR1 and CDR2 are GTSNPN and SVGIG (reference sequence). This CDR3 has 13 residues. V was cut by 0 bases and J by 8 bases, with 13 bases left in between. The time point denotes: baseline, week 1 (first vaccination visit). This sample's treatment: pre-vaccination baseline after standard-of-care therapy. The sample comes from a study of a mutant IDH1 vaccine in newly diagnosed glioma.

V usage is TRBV30 and J usage is TRBJ1-2; tentatively, D is TRBD1 (5 bases). Sequenced here: PBMCs, sampled from a glioma patient treated with radiotherapy, temozolomide or both. The receptor comes from a middle-aged man with glioma. Some clones in this sample may be carry-over from other donors' samples. CDR3 DNA sequence: TGTGCCTGGAGTGTCAGAGCGGGGGTGGGCTACACCTTC. It encodes CAWSVRAGVGYTF.